This T cell receptor beta chain was captured by sequencing in a study of early T cells in non-severe SARS-CoV-2 infection. The wider study: The study sequenced bulk RNA from unsorted whole blood, with chains unpaired. Study results and caveats: Private and CD4 specificities were missed by VDJdb matching, which favored anti-spike CD8 responses.

This clonotype was recorded at least ten times. Its antigen is unidentified. Researchers tagged individual cDNA molecules with unique molecular identifiers. MiXCR, run by TCRdb on the 5' RACE reads, gives a single entry per CDR3 protein. Among 35,000 to 55,000 distinct CDR3 sequences listed, around 6.1% were seen once. This specimen was whole blood, taken at baseline. The sequence was obtained from an adult who was a healthcare worker with PCR-confirmed SARS-CoV-2 infection or an uninfected control (not recorded which).

The CDR3 spells CASSSLAGADNEQFF. In DNA form, the CDR3 reads TGTGCCAGCAGCTCCCTAGCGGGGGCTGACAATGAGCAGTTCTTC. The chain recombines TRBV7-6 with TRBJ2-1; 10 bases are a match to TRBD2. The CDR3 length is 15 residues. The V gene end was trimmed by 4 bases and the J gene end by 5 bases; junction bases not matched to a gene: 5. The germline gives CDR1 SGHVS, CDR2 FNYEAQ.